Presented here are 18 T cell receptor beta chains from one specimen sequenced in a study of brain T cells in children with intractable seizures. Time point denoted: blood from clinic visit 5 months post-surgery; TSC patient then seizure free. Some clones are missing from TCRdb's copy, which holds only in-frame ones; the method was immunoSEQ multiplex PCR. The sample consists of about 350,000 clones, more than 85% of them appearing once. The sequences come from peripheral blood, collected roughly 5 months after surgery. These receptors all come from a boy under two years old with tuberous sclerosis and intractable seizures.

The V gene is TRBV9, the J gene TRBJ1-3; 10 bases are shared with TRBD1. The CDR3 sequence is 17 residues long. The germline gives CDR1 SGDLS, CDR2 YYNGEE. V was pared by 1 base and J by 1 base, with 5 bases of the junction left unmatched. The CDR3 region is CASSVRGQGYSGNTIYF. Written as DNA, the CDR3 is TGTGCCAGCAGCGTAAGGGGACAGGGGTATTCTGGAAACACCATATATTTT.

The CDR3 nucleotides are TGTGCCAGCAGCTTATCCGAGCTCTTCCGAGAGACCCAGTACTTC. Translating gives CASSLSELFRETQYF. The rearrangement uses TRBV7-2 and TRBJ2-5; D ambiguous. CDR3 length: 15 residues. V was cut by 2 bases and J by 4 bases, with 14 bases left in between. Germline V gene data show CDR1 as SGHTA and CDR2 as FQGNSA.

The table lists this clone with a count of one. The chain combines TRBV6-5 with TRBJ1-5; D is possibly TRBD1 (5 bases). CDR1 is MNHEY and CDR2 is SVGAGI in the germline V gene. CDR3 length: 14 amino acids. V dropped 7 bases and J dropped 2 bases, with 12 bases sitting between them. CDR3 region: CASKGTGGNQPQHF. CDR3 bases: TGTGCCAGCAAAGGTACAGGTGGCAATCAGCCCCAGCATTTT.

A few counts support this clone. The chain is built from TRBV27 and TRBJ1-1; TRBD1 matches 7 bases. J lost 0 bases, V lost 2 bases, and 3 bases had no gene match. CDR1 and CDR2 (germline): MNHEY, SMNVEV (reference sequence). The CDR3 has 15 residues. CDR3 in amino acids: CASSLTGDLNTEAFF. CDR3 nucleotides: TGTGCCAGCAGTTTAACAGGGGATCTGAACACTGAAGCTTTCTTT.

CDR3 sequence (DNA): TGCAGCGCCACCGACAGGGGGCGGAACACTGAAGCTTTCTTT. This codes for CSATDRGRNTEAFF. The chain couples TRBV29-1 to TRBJ1-1, with TRBD1 matching over 10 bases. The length of the CDR3 is 14 residues. Germline CDR1 is SQVTM and CDR2 is ANQGSEA. The V and J ends lost 7 bases and 1 base, in that order; junction bases with no gene match: 6.

The V call is TRBV20-1, the J call TRBJ2-1; D is tentatively TRBD1 or TRBD2 (5 bases each). Germline-derived CDR1 and CDR2 are DFQATT and SNEGSKA (reference sequence). Trimming shortened V by 6 bases and J by 7 bases, and 10 bases separated the two germline ends. The CDR3 contains 11 residues. The CDR3 DNA is TGCAGTGCGTCTTGGGGGAATGAGCAGTTCTTC. Protein: CSASWGNEQFF.

CDR3 region: CASSIKSGPLHF. The CDR3 DNA is TGTGCCAGCTCGATCAAGTCGGGACCCCTCCACTTT. This chain joins TRBV18 and TRBJ1-6; D not certain. The germline CDR1 and CDR2 sequences are KGHSH and LQKENI. The CDR3 has 12 residues. V was clipped by 6 bases and J by 12 bases, with 12 bases between them.

J is TRBJ1-2 and V is TRBV27, with D possibly TRBD1 on 5 matching bases. V lost 4 bases and J lost 8, with 20 bases in between. The CDR3 runs 15 residues. CDR1 is MNHEY and CDR2 is SMNVEV in the germline V gene (reference sequence). CDR3 region: CASSSIPNRPQGYTF. The CDR3 DNA reads as TGTGCCAGCAGTTCTATCCCGAACAGGCCGCAGGGCTACACCTTC.

The chain joins TRBV27 to TRBJ2-1; D not resolved. The ends were cut back, 5 bases at V and 0 bases at J, with 11 bases in the middle. From germline, CDR1 is MNHEY and CDR2 SMNVEV (reference sequence). The CDR3 is 15 residues long. The CDR3 loop reads CASSAYRSSYNEQFF. The CDR3 bases are TGTGCCAGCAGTGCCTACAGAAGCTCCTACAATGAGCAGTTCTTC.

The rearrangement joins TRBV6-6 to TRBJ2-2, with TRBD1 matching 8 bases. Germline CDR1 and CDR2: MNHNY and SVGAGI (reference sequence). Germline trimming cut 6 bases from V and 1 base from J; bases unmatched to any gene: 4. The CDR3 runs 15 residues. The CDR3 DNA is TGTGCCAGCAGGCCCGGGACAGGGAACACCGGGGAGCTGTTTTTT. Its translation: CASRPGTGNTGELFF.

The gene calls are TRBV2 and TRBJ2-7, with D tentatively TRBD1 or TRBD2 (5 bases each). The CDR3 consists of 14 residues. Germline-derived CDR1 and CDR2 are SNHLY and FYNNEI. The germline V and J ends were trimmed by 8 bases and 5 bases, with 19 bases remaining between them. Here the CDR3 DNA reads TGTGCCAGCGGGACGGCAGGGAAGAAAGACGAGCAGTACTTC. Translation: CASGTAGKKDEQYF. Together with reference TRBV2 and TRBJ2-7, the CDR3 gives the full variable domain: EPEVTQTPSHQVTQMGQEVILRCVPISNHLYFYWYRQILGQKVEFLVSFYNNEISEKSEIFDDQFSVERPDGSNFTLKIRSTKLEDSAMYFCASGTAGKKDEQYFGPGTRLTVT.

The gene calls are TRBV19 and TRBJ2-5, with D maybe TRBD1 (5 bases). Germline lookup yields CDR1 LNHDA and CDR2 SQIVND (reference sequence). The CDR3 consists of 15 residues. V lost 5 bases to trimming and J lost 4 bases, with 17 bases between them. CDR3 protein: CASSVNQGIAETQYF. Here the CDR3 DNA reads TGTGCCAGTAGTGTCAATCAGGGCATTGCAGAGACCCAGTACTTC.

The chain joins TRBV6-1 to TRBJ2-7; weak D call: TRBD1 (6 bases). V lost 1 base to trimming and J lost 0 bases, with 16 bases between them. The CDR3 has 17 residues. Germline CDR1 reads MNHNS; CDR2 reads SASEGT. Written as DNA, the CDR3 is TGTGCCAGCAGTGAAGGGGTTGTGGTGGACAGCTCCTACGAGCAGTACTTC. It translates to CASSEGVVVDSSYEQYF.

In this sample, this clone turned up once. The chain couples TRBV7-9 to TRBJ1-5; 10 positions agree with TRBD1. In germline, CDR1 is SEHNR, CDR2 FQNEAQ (reference sequence). The V gene end was trimmed by 5 bases and the J gene end by 7 bases; junction bases not matched to a gene: 11. This CDR3 comprises 16 residues. CDR3 residues: CASSIGQGVSGQPQHF. CDR3 in DNA: TGTGCCAGCAGCATTGGACAGGGGGTGTCCGGGCAGCCCCAGCATTTT.

The CDR3 loop is CASSYSTAPVNYGYTF. The CDR3 DNA sequence: TGTGCCAGCAGTTACTCGACGGCGCCGGTTAACTATGGCTACACCTTC. J is TRBJ1-2 and V is TRBV6-5; D not resolved. V lost 0 bases and J 1 base, leaving 12 bases between the germline ends. Germline V CDR1 and CDR2: MNHEY, SVGAGI. The CDR3 extends over 16 amino acids.

V usage is TRBV9 and J usage is TRBJ2-1; D is unresolved. CDR3 length equals 14 residues. V was cut by 0 bases and J by 6 bases, with 10 bases left in between. Germline assignment: CDR1 SGDLS and CDR2 YYNGEE. The CDR3 sequence is CASSVGLAANEQFF. CDR3 sequence (DNA): TGTGCCAGCAGCGTAGGTTTAGCAGCCAATGAGCAGTTCTTC.

This chain uses TRBV18 with TRBJ1-6; 7 bases are shared with TRBD1. This CDR3 comprises 15 residues. The germline V gene has CDR1 KGHSH and CDR2 LQKENI. J lost 5 bases, V lost 3 bases, and 4 bases had no gene match. Here the CDR3 DNA reads TGTGCCAGCTCACCGCCGGGACAGCATAATTCACCCCTCCACTTT. Protein sequence: CASSPPGQHNSPLHF.

The V and J genes are TRBV3-1 (or the pseudogene TRBV3-2) and TRBJ2-7; 10 nucleotides line up with TRBD2. The CDR3 loop spans 16 amino acids. CDR1 and CDR2 from the germline V gene are LGHDT and YNNKEL (reference sequence). Losses at the gene ends were 0 bases for V and 5 bases for J; bases not matched to a gene: 7. CDR3 nucleotide sequence: TGTGCCAGCAGCCAAGATCTACTAGCGGGGACCCACGAGCAGTACTTC. Amino acid sequence: CASSQDLLAGTHEQYF.